The T cell receptor beta chain described here comes from a study of monozygotic twins with inflammatory bowel disease. Findings and caveats of the study: Healthy twins showed more clonotype sharing with others than IBD patients, especially patients with disease activity.

The CDR3 runs to 16 residues. Germline V CDR1 and CDR2: SQVTM, ANQGSEA. UMIs incorporating a 6-nucleotide sample barcode were appended by means of template switching. TCRdb re-called the 5' RACE reads; every CDR3 protein appears as one record, without DNA. This sample carries roughly 120,000 distinct CDR3 sequences, with around 12% going to the ten biggest clones. Note on this clonotype: Its antigen is as yet unknown.

What was sequenced was blood. The TCR originated in a human donor with ulcerative colitis or Crohn's disease, or a healthy co-twin of an affected twin (not recorded which). V usage is TRBV29-1 and J usage is TRBJ2-4; TCRdb proposes TRBD1, but this gene call is untestable without DNA. CDR3 residues: CSGTTGGSSAKNIQYF.